A selection of T cell receptor beta chains follows, all from one sample in a study of cytomegalovirus exposure and HLA in healthy donors. The table came from immunoSEQ multiplex PCR; TCRdb's copy has only in-frame clones and leaves some out. The sample shows roughly 150,000 clones, approximately 80% of them seen only once. The sample taken for sequencing was PBMCs. These TCRs come from a male donor in good health and CMV-seronegative. Both conserved end residues are trimmed from each CDR3. Clone size is shown for a subset of rows, as once, few, many or a class of expanded clone.

cdr3_aa v_call clone_size j_call
ASSDGGTDIQY TRBV5-1 few TRBJ2-4
ASSQRGTPYEQY TRBV6-1 - TRBJ2-7
ARAGIRTGELF TRBV7-9 - TRBJ2-2
AWNPGQMNSGANVLT TRBV30 - TRBJ2-6
ASSVLAGSHLEQY TRBV19 - TRBJ2-3
ASSDPLAGGYNEQF TRBV7-3 - TRBJ2-1
ASSLDPRGAYEQY TRBV5-6 once TRBJ2-7
ASSPPVSGENEQF TRBV18 few TRBJ2-1
SAEAGAGNTIY TRBV29-1 - TRBJ1-3
ASSQDPQQTYEQY TRBV4-1 - -
ASSYSRSFYEQY TRBV6-5 - TRBJ2-7